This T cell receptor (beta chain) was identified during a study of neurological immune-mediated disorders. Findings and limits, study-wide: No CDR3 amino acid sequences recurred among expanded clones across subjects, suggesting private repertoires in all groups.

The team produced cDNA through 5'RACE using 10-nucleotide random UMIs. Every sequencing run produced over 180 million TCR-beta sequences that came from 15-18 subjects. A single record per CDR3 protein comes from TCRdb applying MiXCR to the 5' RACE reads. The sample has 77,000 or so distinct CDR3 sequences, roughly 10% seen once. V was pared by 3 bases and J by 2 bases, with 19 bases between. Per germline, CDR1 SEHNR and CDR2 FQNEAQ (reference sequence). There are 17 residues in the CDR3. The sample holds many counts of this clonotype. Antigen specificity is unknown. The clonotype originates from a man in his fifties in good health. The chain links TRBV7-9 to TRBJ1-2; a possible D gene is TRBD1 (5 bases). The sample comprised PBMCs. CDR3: CASSFWGVTAVNYGYTF. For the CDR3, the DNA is TGTGCCAGCAGCTTTTGGGGCGTAACTGCAGTAAACTATGGCTACACCTTC. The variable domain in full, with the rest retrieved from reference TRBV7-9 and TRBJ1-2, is DTGVSQNPRHKITKRGQNVTFRCDPISEHNRLYWYRQTLGQGPEFLTYFQNEAQLEKSRLLSDRFSAERPKGSFSTLEIQRTEQGDSAMYLCASSFWGVTAVNYGYTFGSGTRLTVV.